The entry below describes one TCR beta chain. Per the original methods: Amplification of reference gene primers provided the estimated nucleated cell counts. Generated by immunoSEQ multiplex PCR, the TCRdb table keeps only in-frame clones and is missing some. From that table come the V and J calls and clone size; the DNA was used to work out D and trimming. The data contain under 300,000 clones, 75% to 85% of them singletons. This sample is part of a study of blood T cell repertoires in COVID-19. For the study at large: T cells, B-cell-depleted T cells, or PBMCs supplied cDNA or gDNA.

Germline values: CDR1 WSHSY, CDR2 SAAADI. Trimming took 2 bases from V and 6 from J; bases not matched to a gene: 6. The CDR3 contains 16 residues. The V gene is TRBV10-2, the J gene TRBJ2-3; TRBD2 aligns across 12 bases. Sequenced sample: peripheral blood. The clonotype was recovered from a man aged 35 to 55 who had recovered from COVID-19. DNA of the CDR3: TGCGCCAGCAGTGAGGGACTAGCGGGGTATTCGGATACGCAGTATTTT. Encoded protein: CASSEGLAGYSDTQYF.